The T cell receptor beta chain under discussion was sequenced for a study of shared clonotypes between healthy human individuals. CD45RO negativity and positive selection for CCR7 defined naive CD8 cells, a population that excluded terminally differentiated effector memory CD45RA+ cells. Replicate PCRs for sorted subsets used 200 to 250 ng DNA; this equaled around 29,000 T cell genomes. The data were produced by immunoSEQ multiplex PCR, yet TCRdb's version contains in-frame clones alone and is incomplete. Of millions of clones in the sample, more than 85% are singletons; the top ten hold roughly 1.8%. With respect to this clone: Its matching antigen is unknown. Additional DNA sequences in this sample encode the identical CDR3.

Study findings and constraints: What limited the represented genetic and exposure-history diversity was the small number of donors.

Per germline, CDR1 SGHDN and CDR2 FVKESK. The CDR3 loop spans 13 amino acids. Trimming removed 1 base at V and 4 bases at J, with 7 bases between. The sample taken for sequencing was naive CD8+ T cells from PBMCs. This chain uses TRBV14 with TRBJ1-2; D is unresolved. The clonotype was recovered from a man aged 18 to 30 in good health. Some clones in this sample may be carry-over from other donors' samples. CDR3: CASSQGRSYGYTF. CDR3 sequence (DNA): TGTGCCAGCAGCCAAGGTCGGTCCTATGGCTACACCTTC.